This T cell receptor beta chain was sequenced in a study of shared clonotypes between healthy human individuals. Study-wide context: Per-donor plates numbered three CD4 naive, three CD4 memory, two CD8 naive and one CD8 memory.

A note on this clone: Antigen specificity is unknown.

Study findings and constraints: With a handful of donors compared, roughly 5% of naive CD4 clonotypes were shared.

Naive CD4+ cells were CD45RA-selected; the remaining cells were memory. The V gene's germline CDR1 is SNHLY and CDR2 FYNNEI. V lost 6 bases and J lost 3; bases outside the gene matches: 5. The CDR3 spans 15 residues. Generated by immunoSEQ multiplex PCR, the TCRdb table keeps only in-frame clones and is missing some. The table records roughly 2,300,000 clones, 80% to 95% of them present only once. The clonotype comes from a young man in good health. Some clones in this sample may be carry-over from other donors' samples. Material for sequencing was naive CD4+ T cells from PBMCs. Described subset: CD45RA+ positively selected. The chain couples TRBV2 to TRBJ2-6, with TRBD1 matching 7 bases. The CDR3 loop reads CASSRTGVGANVLTF. The CDR3 nucleotides are TGTGCCAGCAGCCGAACAGGGGTTGGGGCCAACGTCCTGACTTTC.